This T cell receptor (beta chain) was documented in a study of blood T cell repertoires in COVID-19. Here immunoSEQ multiplex PCR was the method, and the copy in TCRdb shows in-frame clones only, minus some. Counted here are approximately 260,000 clones, over 80% occurring once; the ten biggest clones make up around 2%. CDR1 is SEHNR and CDR2 is FQNEAQ in the germline V gene (reference sequence). CDR3 length: 12 residues. V gave up 11 bases and J gave up 3 bases, with 12 bases separating them. This clone is a singleton in its sample. The TCR was taken from a woman aged 18-30 years who had recovered from COVID-19. The rearrangement uses TRBV7-9 and TRBJ2-3, with D possibly matching TRBD1 (6 bases). Sequencing input: PBMCs or T cells enriched from blood (not recorded which). Here the CDR3 DNA reads TGTGCCTTGAGGGGGAAAACAGATACGCAGTATTTT. This gives the protein CALRGKTDTQYF.